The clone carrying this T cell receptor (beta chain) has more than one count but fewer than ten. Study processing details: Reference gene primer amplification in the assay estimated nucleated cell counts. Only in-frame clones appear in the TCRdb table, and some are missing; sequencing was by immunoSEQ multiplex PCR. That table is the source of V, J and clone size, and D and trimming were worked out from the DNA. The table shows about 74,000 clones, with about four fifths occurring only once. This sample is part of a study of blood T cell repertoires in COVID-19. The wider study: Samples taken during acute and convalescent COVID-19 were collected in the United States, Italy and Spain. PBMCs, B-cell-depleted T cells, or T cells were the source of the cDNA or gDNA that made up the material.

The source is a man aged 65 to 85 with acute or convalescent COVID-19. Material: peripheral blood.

Here the CDR3 DNA reads TGTGCCAGTAGTATGGGGGGATCCGATGGCTACACCTTC. Protein product: CASSMGGSDGYTF. J is TRBJ1-2 and V is TRBV19; D might be TRBD1 (5 bases). This CDR3 has 13 residues. V was trimmed by 3 bases and J by 6 bases, leaving 11 bases between them. Germline values: CDR1 LNHDA, CDR2 SQIVND (reference sequence).